This T cell receptor beta chain is from a study of T-cell memory formation after mild COVID-19. General study findings and limits: From day 15 to 85, contracting clones were balanced between CD4 and CD8, whereas later expanders leaned toward CD4+.

TCRdb independently ran MiXCR on the 5' RACE reads; one entry per CDR3 protein. The sample consists of roughly 450,000 distinct CDR3 sequences, around 17% of them appearing once. Remarks on this clonotype: Its specificity is unknown.

The sequencing input was PBMCs or a T cell subset sorted from them (not recorded which). This clonotype originated in a man aged 18-30 years who had mild COVID-19 (a few samples of this study predate the infection). Cell type and time point are not known.

Written as DNA, the CDR3 is TGCAGCGCGGACAGGGCTAGCGCAGATACGCAGTATTTT. Encoded protein: CSADRASADTQYF. The chain is built from TRBV29-1 and TRBJ2-3; 8 nucleotides align to TRBD1. J lost 4 bases, V lost 7 bases, and 7 bases had no gene match. Germline V lookup: CDR1 SQVTM, CDR2 ANQGSEA. The CDR3 has 13 amino acids.